The following is a T cell receptor beta chain sequence with its context. Ten or more counts support this clonotype. It lacks a known antigen. Nothing much larger sits one base from this clone, and base qualities are not available. Every donor in the study was a healthy Caucasian. The twin cohort consisted of three pairs of female monozygotic twins, all aged about 18 to 29 years. Using Miltenyi CD45RO+ enrichment and human naive T-cell isolation kits, memory (CD45RO+) and naive T cells were isolated from PBMC. This record comes from a study of identical twins listed by TCRdb under 2016. Notes on the research overall: The study deep-sequenced TCR alpha and beta repertoires from monozygotic twins, unrelated adults of various ages and cord blood to test whether fetal clonotypes persist. Replicate twin experiments were performed at different times using different library preparation protocols to rule out contamination. General conclusions and limits of the study: Zero-insertion analyses could be partly confounded by invariant T cells such as MAIT and iNKT, although diverse VJ usage argued against such confounding for most clonotypes. Compared with coincidental sharing between unrelated individuals, out-of-frame TCR alpha sequences shared between twins showed an excess of sequences with low generation probability. Excess twin sharing in beta out-of-frame sequences was weaker because fewer shared sequences lowered the signal-to-noise ratio. Out-of-frame TCR alpha sharing in monozygotic twins was systematically underestimated by recombination models, whereas sharing between unrelated individuals was in agreement with the recombination models. Because the same donors could not be followed over many years, conclusions were based on cross-sectional statistical analysis. Fewer insertions were carried by abundant cord blood beta clonotypes; a weaker similar trend was observed in young adult naive repertoires, while no such trend was observed in memory repertoires.

Library construction relied on 5' RACE. Sequencing used an Illumina HiSeq 2000. Template switching added a universal primer binding site, and the final cDNA carried a unique molecular identifier that allowed TCR cDNA molecules to be counted accurately. First-strand cDNA for TCR alpha and beta chains was synthesized from specific primers in the conserved constant-segment region. To control for contamination, every cDNA library carried two barcodes: a SMART-Mk sample barcode plus Illumina barcodes. Two successive PCR steps introduced TruSeq adapter sequences along with Illumina sample barcodes. Sequencing of the TCR alpha and beta cDNA libraries was done on the Illumina HiSeq platform using custom primers. Per the original workflow: MiGEC was used to process raw reads and extract unique molecular identifiers, and MiXCR was used to find CDR3 positions. Recombination models were inferred per individual with the repgenHMM and IGoR tools using an EM algorithm. Shared clonotype analysis was performed with the tcR package in R, normalizing sharing by the product of cloneset sizes. To study raw recombination free of thymic and clonal selection effects, out-of-frame nonproductive sequences were analyzed. TCRdb trimmed public reads at Q25 via fastp, called clones via MiXCR and kept in-frame beta chains. Every CDR3 protein is listed once, alongside the most common genes and DNA of its rows. The V and J calls follow TCRdb's processing rather than the paper's. The sample contains around 300,000 distinct CDR3 sequences, approximately 8% of them found a single time. Less than 2.5% of the sample belongs to the ten largest clones.

Trimming leaves V shorter by 8 bases and J shorter by 5 bases, with the junction holding 0 bases beyond the gene matches. From the cysteine up to the phenylalanine, the CDR3 has a length of 11 residues. CDR3 DNA is the only sequence kept; it has 33 bases, read in frame from the first base. Per the germline V gene, SNHLY is the CDR1 and FYNNEI is the CDR2. This same sample was also part of a study on yellow fever vaccine responses in identical twins. As described in the second report: According to the authors, in identical twins the way T cells responded to vaccination appeared partly convergent and partly personalized. The study precisely tracked vaccine-responding T cell clones in identical twins.

Sequenced input: memory (CD45RO+) T cells sorted from blood. The meaning of the sample's cell subset or site label: CD45RO+ enriched T cells. The sequence links TRBV2 to TRBJ2-5; 9 of the junction bases match TRBD2. This TCR came from a woman between 18 and 29 years old in good health. The bases read TGTGCCAGCGCGGGGGGGGAGACCCAGTACTTC. This is translated as CASAGGETQYF.